The clone carrying this T cell receptor (beta chain) was recorded only once. Antigen: not known. The entry originates in a study of cytomegalovirus exposure and HLA in healthy donors. Study observations and caveats: Whilst most TCR sequences proved rare, a subset of public TCRs occurred across many donors. Later analysis demonstrated an association between a missense DCLRE1C variant and TCR beta V- and J-gene trimming.

13 Jbeta primers and 60 Vbeta primers were used for the PCR. The data were produced by immunoSEQ multiplex PCR, yet TCRdb's version contains in-frame clones alone and is incomplete. Of approximately 240,000 clones listed, roughly 91% are singletons. Germline values: CDR1 SGHRS, CDR2 YFSETQ. The CDR3 has 15 residues. V dropped 4 bases and J dropped 6; count of bases not matched to a gene: 10. This receptor was obtained from a young woman in good health and CMV-seronegative. The chain recombines TRBV5-1 with TRBJ2-3, with 8 positions matching TRBD1. The sequenced material came from PBMCs. This chain's CDR3 is CASSRTGYAADTQYF. CDR3 nucleotide sequence: TGCGCCAGCAGCCGGACAGGGTATGCGGCGGATACGCAGTATTTT.